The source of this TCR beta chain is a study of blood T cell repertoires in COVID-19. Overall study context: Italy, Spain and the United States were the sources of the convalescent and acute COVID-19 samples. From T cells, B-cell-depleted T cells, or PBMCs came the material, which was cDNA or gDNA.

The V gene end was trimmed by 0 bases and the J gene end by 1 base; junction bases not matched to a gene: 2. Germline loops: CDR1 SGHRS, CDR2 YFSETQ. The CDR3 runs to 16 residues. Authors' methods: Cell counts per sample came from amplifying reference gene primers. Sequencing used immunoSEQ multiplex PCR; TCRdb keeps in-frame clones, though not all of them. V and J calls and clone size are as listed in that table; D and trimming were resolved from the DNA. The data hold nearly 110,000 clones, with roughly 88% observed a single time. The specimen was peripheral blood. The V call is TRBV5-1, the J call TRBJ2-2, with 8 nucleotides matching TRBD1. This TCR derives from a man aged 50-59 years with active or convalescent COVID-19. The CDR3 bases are TGCGCCAGCAGCTTGGCCGGGACAGGGAACACCGGGGAGCTGTTTTTT. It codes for CASSLAGTGNTGELFF.